This TCR beta chain was profiled in a study of regulatory T cells in long-lasting Graves disease. The overall study: For under 3 months, newly diagnosed Graves' patients had been taking antithyroid drugs.

This clonotype was counted a few times. Antigen specificity is unknown. Noted time point: newly diagnosed GD, antithyroid drugs for less than 3 months. Following extraction of RNA from PBMCs, that RNA was used to make the TCR library. Germline-derived CDR1 and CDR2 are SQVTM and ANQGSEA. Trimming cost V 6 bases and J 0 bases, with 14 bases left between them. The CDR3 consists of 14 residues. Whole-study findings and limits: Patients with persistent disease showed a bias toward TRBV28, TRBJ1-2 and TRBJ2-5. Persistent patients had more shared public clonotypes (about 2,800) than new patients (approximately 970).

CDR3 regions were amplified by Arm-PCR using iRepertoire HTBI primers to build TCR beta libraries. TCRdb processed the multiplex PCR reads anew with MiXCR; each CDR3 protein has one entry. This table holds a few hundred thousand distinct CDR3 sequences, approximately 14% found once. Separately, the same data were catalogued under a study of T cells in Graves' hyperthyroidism and ophthalmopathy. That study reports: HTBI primers drove first-round RT-PCR of the TCR CDR3.

The source of this sequence is a woman aged 45-59 years with Graves disease. This material consisted of peripheral blood mononuclear cells (PBMCs), taken at new diagnosis, from a patient treated with antithyroid drugs. V is TRBV29-1 and J is TRBJ1-2; possible D gene TRBD1, 5 bases. CDR3 in amino acids: CSVDFRDSNYGYTF. CDR3 DNA: TGCAGCGTCGATTTCCGGGACTCTAACTATGGCTACACCTTC.